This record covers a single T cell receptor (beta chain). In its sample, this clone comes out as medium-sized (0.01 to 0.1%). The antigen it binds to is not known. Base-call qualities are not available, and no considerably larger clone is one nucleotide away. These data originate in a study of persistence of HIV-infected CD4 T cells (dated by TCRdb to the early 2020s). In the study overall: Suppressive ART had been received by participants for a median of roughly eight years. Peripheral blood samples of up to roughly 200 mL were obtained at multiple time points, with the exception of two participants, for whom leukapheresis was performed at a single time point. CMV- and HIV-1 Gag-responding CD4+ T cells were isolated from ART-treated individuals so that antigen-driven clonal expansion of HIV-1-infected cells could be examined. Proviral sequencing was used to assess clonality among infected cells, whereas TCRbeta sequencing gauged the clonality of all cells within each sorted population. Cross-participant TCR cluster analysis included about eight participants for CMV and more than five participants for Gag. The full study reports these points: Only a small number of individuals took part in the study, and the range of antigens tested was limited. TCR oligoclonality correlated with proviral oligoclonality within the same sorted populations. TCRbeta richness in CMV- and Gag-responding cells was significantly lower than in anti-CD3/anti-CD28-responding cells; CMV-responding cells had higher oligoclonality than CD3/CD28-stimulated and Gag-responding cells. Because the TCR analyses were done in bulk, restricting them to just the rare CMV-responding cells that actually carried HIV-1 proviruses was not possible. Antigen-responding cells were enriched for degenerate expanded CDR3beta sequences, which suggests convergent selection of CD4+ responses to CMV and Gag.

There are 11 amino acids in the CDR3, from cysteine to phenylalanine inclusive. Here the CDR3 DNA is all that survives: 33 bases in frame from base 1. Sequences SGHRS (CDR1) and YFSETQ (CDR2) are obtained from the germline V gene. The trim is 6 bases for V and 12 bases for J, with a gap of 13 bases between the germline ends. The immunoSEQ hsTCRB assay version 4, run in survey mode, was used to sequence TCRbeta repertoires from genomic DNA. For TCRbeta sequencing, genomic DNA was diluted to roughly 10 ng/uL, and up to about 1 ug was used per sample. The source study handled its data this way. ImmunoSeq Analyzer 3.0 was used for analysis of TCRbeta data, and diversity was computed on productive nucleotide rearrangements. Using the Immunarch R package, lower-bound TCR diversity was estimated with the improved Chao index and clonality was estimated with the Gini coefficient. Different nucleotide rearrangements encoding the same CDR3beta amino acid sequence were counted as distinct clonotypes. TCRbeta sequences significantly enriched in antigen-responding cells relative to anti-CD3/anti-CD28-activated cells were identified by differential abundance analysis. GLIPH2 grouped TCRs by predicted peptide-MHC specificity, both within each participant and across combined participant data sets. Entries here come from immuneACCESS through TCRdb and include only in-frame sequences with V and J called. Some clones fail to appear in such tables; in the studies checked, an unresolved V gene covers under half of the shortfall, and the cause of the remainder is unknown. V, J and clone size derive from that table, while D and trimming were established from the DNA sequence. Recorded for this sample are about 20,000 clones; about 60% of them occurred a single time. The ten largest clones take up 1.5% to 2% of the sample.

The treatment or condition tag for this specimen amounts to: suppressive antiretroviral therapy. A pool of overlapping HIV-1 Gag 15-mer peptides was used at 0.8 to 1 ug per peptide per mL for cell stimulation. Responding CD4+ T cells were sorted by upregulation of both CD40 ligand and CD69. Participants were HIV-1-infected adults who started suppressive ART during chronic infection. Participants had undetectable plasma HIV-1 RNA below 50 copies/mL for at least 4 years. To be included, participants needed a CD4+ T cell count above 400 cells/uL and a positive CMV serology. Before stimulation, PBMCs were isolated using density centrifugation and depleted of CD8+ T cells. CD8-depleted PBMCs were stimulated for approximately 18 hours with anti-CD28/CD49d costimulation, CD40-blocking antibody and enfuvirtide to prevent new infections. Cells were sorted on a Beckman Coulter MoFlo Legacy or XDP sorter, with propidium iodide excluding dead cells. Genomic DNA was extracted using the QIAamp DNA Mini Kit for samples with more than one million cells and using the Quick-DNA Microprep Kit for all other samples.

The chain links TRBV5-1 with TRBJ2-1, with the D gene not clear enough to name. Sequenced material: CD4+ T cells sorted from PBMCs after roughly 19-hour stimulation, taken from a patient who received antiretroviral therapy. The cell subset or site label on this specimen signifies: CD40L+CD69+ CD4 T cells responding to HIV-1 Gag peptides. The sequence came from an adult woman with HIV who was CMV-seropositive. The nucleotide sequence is TGCGCCAGCAACGGGCCTGGCGGGCAGTTCTTC. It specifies CASNGPGGQFF.